The rows below give T cell receptor beta chains drawn from one sample of a study of blood T cell repertoires in COVID-19. The table came from immunoSEQ multiplex PCR; TCRdb's copy has only in-frame clones and leaves some out. The table has approximately 220,000 clones, less than 90% seen once. Sequencing used PBMCs or T cells enriched from blood (not recorded which). The source is a woman aged 35 to 49 who had recovered from COVID-19. CDR3s include the opening cysteine and the closing phenylalanine or tryptophan. D genes are given only for firm matches. Rows give clone size only sometimes, using once, few, many, or a class for an expanded clone.

clone_size	d_call	j_call	v_call	cdr3_length	cdr3_nt	cdr3_aa
-	TRBD2	TRBJ2-3	TRBV19	15	TGTGCCAGTGGACGGGAGGGTCTGGCCACAGATACGCAGTATTTT	CASGREGLATDTQYF
-	-	TRBJ1-2	TRBV19	12	TGTGCCAGCAGGGCTTGGAACTATGGCTACACCTTC	CASRAWNYGYTF
-	-	TRBJ1-1	TRBV24-1	18	TGTGCCACCAGTGAGGGAGGTAGACCACGTAACATGAACACTGAAGCTTTCTTT	CATSEGGRPRNMNTEAFF
once	-	TRBJ2-7	TRBV23-1	16	TGCGCCAGCATGACAGGGGGCACTAGCGGGAGAGGCGAGCAGTACTTC	CASMTGGTSGRGEQYF
-	-	TRBJ2-5	TRBV29-1	14	TGCAGCGTGACCGGGACACCCCGGGGAGAGACCCAGTACTTC	CSVTGTPRGETQYF
-	-	TRBJ2-2	TRBV7-9	17	TGTGCCAGCAGATCCCCCGCTCCGGGACTGGGGGTCGGGGAGCTGTTTTTT	CASRSPAPGLGVGELFF
once	-	TRBJ1-2	TRBV28	14	TGTGCCAGCAGTCAAACAGACGGAATCCAGGGCTACACCTTC	CASSQTDGIQGYTF
-	-	TRBJ2-5	TRBV30	15	TGTGCCTGGAGTGCCCAAGGGGGGGTCAGGGAGACCCAGTACTTC	CAWSAQGGVRETQYF
once	TRBD2	TRBJ2-1	TRBV6-2/TRBV6-3	17	TGTGCCAGCAGCCCCAGAGGAGCGGGAGTCGGGTACAATGAGCAGTTCTTC	CASSPRGAGVGYNEQFF
-	-	TRBJ2-1	TRBV5-1	14	TGCGCCAGCAGCTTCGAACTAACCTACAATGAGCAGTTCTTC	CASSFELTYNEQFF
-	TRBD1	TRBJ2-3	TRBV4-2	16	TGTGCCAGCAGCCAAGCGCCCGGACAGGGAGCAGATACGCAGTATTTT	CASSQAPGQGADTQYF
-	TRBD2	TRBJ2-3	TRBV5-1	16	TGCGCCAGCAGCCCGCGGGAGACGATCCGCACAGATACGCAGTATTTT	CASSPRETIRTDTQYF
-	TRBD1	TRBJ1-2	TRBV28	15	TGTGCCAGCAGACAGCCGGGACAGGGGAAAGTTGGCTACACCTTC	CASRQPGQGKVGYTF
-	-	TRBJ2-7	TRBV27	15	TGTGCCAGCACCCCACAGGCATTCCACGGGTTTGAGCAGTACTTC	CASTPQAFHGFEQYF
-	-	TRBJ1-4	TRBV27	13	TGTGCCAGCGCAGGGCCCTTTGAGGAAAAACTGTTTTTT	CASAGPFEEKLFF
-	TRBD2	TRBJ2-1	TRBV3-1/TRBV3-2	14	TGTGCCAGCAGCCAGAACCGACTAGCGGATGAGCAGTTCTTC	CASSQNRLADEQFF
once	TRBD2	TRBJ2-2	TRBV30	18	TGTGCCTGGAGTGCACCACTAGCGGGAGAATTTAACGCCGGGGAGCTGTTTTTT	CAWSAPLAGEFNAGELFF
-	-	TRBJ1-1	TRBV30	11	TGTGCCTGGAGTGTAGGGACTCAAGCTTTCTTT	CAWSVGTQAFF
-	-	TRBJ2-3	TRBV5-1	12	TGCGCCAGCAGCCTGGGCGGAGATACGCAGTATTTT	CASSLGGDTQYF
once	TRBD2	TRBJ2-2	TRBV30	14	TGTGCCTGGAGGGGACTAGCTACAGCCGGGGAGCTGTTTTTT	CAWRGLATAGELFF
-	-	TRBJ1-1	TRBV18	15	TGTGCCAGCTCACCATCACCCGAGGGGGTCACTGAAGCTTTCTTT	CASSPSPEGVTEAFF
-	-	TRBJ2-7	TRBV27	15	TGTGCCAGCAGTAGCCCGGGGAGGGGGTCCTACGAGCAGTACTTC	CASSSPGRGSYEQYF
-	-	TRBJ1-2	TRBV28	13	TGTGCCAGCAGTTTAAGGACACCCTATGGCTACACCTTC	CASSLRTPYGYTF
-	TRBD1	TRBJ1-2	TRBV29-1	12	TGCAGCGTCAGACCAGGGGGCTATGGCTACACCTTC	CSVRPGGYGYTF
few	TRBD1	TRBJ2-4	TRBV19	14	TGTGCCAGTAGTATCCGGACAGGGGAAAACATTCAGTACTTC	CASSIRTGENIQYF
-	-	TRBJ1-2	TRBV5-6	14	TGTGCCAGCAGCTTGGACAGGGATGCCTATGGCTACACCTTC	CASSLDRDAYGYTF
once	-	TRBJ1-4	TRBV5-1	15	TGCGCCAGCAGCTTGGGGACTCCCGGGAAGGAAAAACTGTTTTTT	CASSLGTPGKEKLFF
-	-	TRBJ1-1	TRBV9	13	TGTGCCAGCAGCGTAGCCGGGAACACTGAAGCTTTCTTT	CASSVAGNTEAFF
-	-	TRBJ1-2	TRBV30	12	TGTGCCTGGAGTCCTACAGGGTATGGCTACACCTTC	CAWSPTGYGYTF
-	TRBD1	TRBJ1-2	TRBV9	16	TGTGCCAGCAGCGGACCGGGACAGACGTTTAACTATGGCTACACCTTC	CASSGPGQTFNYGYTF
-	-	TRBJ2-1	TRBV18	13	TGTGCCAGCTCACCAGCAGACATCAATGAGCAGTTCTTC	CASSPADINEQFF
-	TRBD2	TRBJ2-1	TRBV7-2	17	TGTGCCAGCAGCGTCCAGGCCGGGACTAGCGGATTCAATGAGCAGTTCTTC	CASSVQAGTSGFNEQFF
few	-	TRBJ2-7	TRBV15	14	TGTGCCACCAGCGTCTCCGGGTATACCTACGAGCAGTACTTC	CATSVSGYTYEQYF
-	TRBD1	TRBJ1-2	TRBV12-3/TRBV12-4	12	TGTGCCAGCAGTCCCTTGGGACAGTCTCTTACCTTC	CASSPLGQSLTF
once	TRBD2	TRBJ2-1	TRBV28	20	TGTGCCAGCAGTTTAAATGACGCGCTGGGGAGGGTCTACTCCTACAATGAGCAGTTCTTC	CASSLNDALGRVYSYNEQFF
-	TRBD1	TRBJ2-5	TRBV10-1	13	TGCGCCAGCAGTCCGCGACAGGGAGAGACCCAGTACTTC	CASSPRQGETQYF
-	-	TRBJ2-2	TRBV25-1	13	TGTGCCAGCGGTTGGGGGCCCCCCGGGGAGCTGTTTTTT	CASGWGPPGELFF
-	TRBD2	TRBJ2-1	TRBV19	18	TGTGCCAGTAGTAAGGGACTAGCGGGAGGGGGATCCTACAATGAGCAGTTCTTC	CASSKGLAGGGSYNEQFF
-	-	TRBJ2-3	TRBV7-7	16	TGTGCCAGCAGCTTAGGGGGCGAACCTAGCACAGATACGCAGTATTTT	CASSLGGEPSTDTQYF
-	-	TRBJ2-5	TRBV15	14	TGTGCCACCAGCTTCTCGGGGAGCCCAGAGACCCAGTACTTC	CATSFSGSPETQYF
-	-	TRBJ1-2	TRBV7-9	11	TGTGCCAGCAGCGTGTTGCAGGGCTACACCTTC	CASSVLQGYTF
-	-	TRBJ2-7	TRBV28	14	TGTGCCAGCGGGGCCTATGGGCTTTCCTACGAGCAGTACTTC	CASGAYGLSYEQYF
-	-	TRBJ2-1	TRBV29-1	11	TGCAGCGTCCACGACAGTACTGAGCAGTTCTTC	CSVHDSTEQFF
-	TRBD2	TRBJ2-1	TRBV3-1/TRBV3-2	15	TGTGCCAGCAGCCCCGGACTAGCGGCTTCTTGGAAGCAGTTCTTC	CASSPGLAASWKQFF
-	TRBD1	TRBJ1-2	TRBV28	15	TGTGCCAGCAGTCCACGACAGGGTCGGAACTATGGCTACACCTTC	CASSPRQGRNYGYTF